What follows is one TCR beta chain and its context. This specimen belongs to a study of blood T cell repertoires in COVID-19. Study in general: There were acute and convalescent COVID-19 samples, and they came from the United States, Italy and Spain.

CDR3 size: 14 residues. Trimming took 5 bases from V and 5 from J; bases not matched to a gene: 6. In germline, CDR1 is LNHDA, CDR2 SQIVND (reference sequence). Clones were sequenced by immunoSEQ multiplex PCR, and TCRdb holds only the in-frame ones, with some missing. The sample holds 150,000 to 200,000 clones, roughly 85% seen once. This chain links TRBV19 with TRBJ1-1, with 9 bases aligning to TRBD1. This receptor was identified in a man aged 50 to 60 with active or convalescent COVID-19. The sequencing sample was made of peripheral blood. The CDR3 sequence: CASSPGTGRTEAFF. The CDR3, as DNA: TGTGCCAGTAGTCCCGGGACAGGGAGGACTGAAGCTTTCTTT. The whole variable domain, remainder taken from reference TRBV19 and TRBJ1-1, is DGGITQSPKYLFRKEGQNVTLSCEQNLNHDAMYWYRQDPGQGLRLIYYSQIVNDFQKGDIAEGYSVSREKKESFPLTVTSAQKNPTAFYLCASSPGTGRTEAFFGQGTRLTVV.